This is a list of T cell receptor beta chains from one sample in a study of blood T cell repertoires in COVID-19. Using immunoSEQ multiplex PCR, the repertoire was profiled, and TCRdb retains in-frame clones only, with some absent. The sample holds 150,000 to 200,000 clones, 88% seen once. Sequenced: PBMCs or T cells enriched from blood (not recorded which). The origin of the receptors is a woman aged 45-60 years who had recovered from COVID-19. Each CDR3 is given with its conserved first and last residue. The order of the fields is D gene, clone size, J gene, V gene, CDR3 DNA, CDR3 protein. D genes are given only for firm matches. Not all rows give a size; the values are once, few, many and, for expanded clones, a class.

>NA|NA|TRBJ1-1|TRBV6-2/TRBV6-3
TGTGCCAGCAGTGCGCCGGGACTCCAGAACACTGAAGCTTTCTTT
CASSAPGLQNTEAFF
>TRBD2|large|TRBJ2-5|TRBV7-2
TGTGCCAGCGGAGGGGCCAGCGGGGTCAACCCGGGAGAGACCCAGTACTTC
CASGGASGVNPGETQYF
>NA|NA|TRBJ2-2|TRBV4-3
TGCGCCAGCAGCCAAGAAACGGGGGTTGGTACCGGGGAGCTGTTTTTT
CASSQETGVGTGELFF
>NA|NA|TRBJ2-7|TRBV6-6
TGTGCCAGCAGTCAGCTAGGGGTGGTGGGCGAGCAGTACTTC
CASSQLGVVGEQYF
>NA|NA|TRBJ2-2|TRBV15
TGTGCCACCAGCAGAGATACGGGACATAACACCGGGGAGCTGTTTTTT
CATSRDTGHNTGELFF
>NA|NA|TRBJ1-4|TRBV18
TGTGCCAGCTCAAGCCTCAGGGGTATTAGTGAAAAACTGTTTTTT
CASSSLRGISEKLFF
>TRBD1|NA|TRBJ1-2|TRBV5-1
TGCGCCAGCAGCTTGGCGAGGACAGGGGATTTTGGCTACACCTTC
CASSLARTGDFGYTF
>TRBD1|few|TRBJ2-1|TRBV15
TGTGCCACCAGCAGAGATCTAGGGGGCGAGCAGTTCTTC
CATSRDLGGEQFF
>TRBD1|NA|TRBJ1-5|TRBV6-1
TGTGCCAGCAGGGAATTGGGGACAGGGGGTTCTCAGCCCCAGCATTTT
CASRELGTGGSQPQHF
>TRBD2|NA|TRBJ2-2|TRBV11-2
TGTGCCAGCAGCTTAGCGGGGGGGCTTAACACCGGGGAGCTGTTTTTT
CASSLAGGLNTGELFF
>TRBD2|NA|TRBJ2-3|TRBV5-4
TGTGCCAGCAGCGTCGGACTAGTTGGGACAGATACGCAGTATTTT
CASSVGLVGTDTQYF
>NA|NA|TRBJ1-5|TRBV9
TGTGCCAGCAGCGTAGAGGGGCATAGCAATCAGCCCCAGCATTTT
CASSVEGHSNQPQHF
>NA|NA|TRBJ1-6|TRBV7-8
TGTGCCAGCAGCTTCGACAGAGTAACTAATTCACCCCTCCACTTT
CASSFDRVTNSPLHF
>NA|NA|TRBJ2-5|TRBV30
TGTGCCTGGAGTGGGGCAGGGGGGGAGACCCAGTACTTC
CAWSGAGGETQYF
>NA|NA|TRBJ2-5|TRBV2
TGTGCCACCGCGGGGGCCCCAGAGACCCAGTACTTC
CATAGAPETQYF
>NA|NA|TRBJ2-6|TRBV5-1
TGCGCCAGCAGCTTGGAGGGGGCTGGGGCCAACGTCCTGACTTTC
CASSLEGAGANVLTF
>TRBD1|NA|TRBJ2-1|TRBV9
TGTGCCAGCAGCCCGTGGACAGGTGTGCACAATGAGCAGTTCTTC
CASSPWTGVHNEQFF
>NA|NA|TRBJ2-3|TRBV27
TGTGCCAGCAGTTTGGGGGCAGCAGGTACAGATACGCAGTATTTT
CASSLGAAGTDTQYF
>TRBD1|NA|TRBJ2-5|TRBV19
TGTGCCAGTAAGACAGGGGGCAGAGAGACCCAGTACTTC
CASKTGGRETQYF